Sequencing of this TCR beta chain was carried out in a study of cytomegalovirus exposure and HLA in healthy donors (dated 2017 in TCRdb). Describing the broader study: In an earlier analysis of several hundred of the donors, 250 to 350 Gb of sequence data and some 100 million unique TCR beta sequences from about 179 million T cells were reported. Around 300 gigabases of sequencing data and tens of millions of unique TCR sequences were included in an early release covering around 600 HLA-typed donors. Of the 300 to 450 genotyped donors, roughly 76% were placed in the genetic ancestry cluster associated with self-reported Caucasian donors. The study aimed to test whether signatures of past pathogen exposure could be identified by cataloging public T cell receptors. The study used immunosequencing to profile the T cell repertoires of 600 to 850 subjects and linked those repertoires to cytomegalovirus serostatus. In addition to the first cohort of 666 subjects, a separate validation cohort of 120 different subjects was used. The study combined high-throughput TCR immunosequencing, statistical association of individual TCRs with disease status, and machine learning to predict cytomegalovirus infection status. In a later analysis, previously published TCR beta repertoires from about 640 donors were re-analyzed and high-resolution HLA genotyping was added so that TCR occurrence patterns could be studied. Rather than using new phenotypic data, the later analysis identified candidate immune exposures from TCR beta sequences and from how often those sequences occurred across donors. In an earlier analysis of 587 of the donors, high-throughput TCR beta sequencing was used to judge whether each TCR beta V gene segment behaved as functional or pseudogenic. Donor age, sex, ethnicity and CMV serostatus were compiled together with the repertoire data. In a later genetic analysis, genome-wide SNP genotypes for about 65% of the roughly 670 donors were used, and that subset was treated as a discovery cohort. Every discovery cohort repertoire had been produced on one sequencing platform. HLA typing included class I and class II loci at four-digit resolution. The number of typed donors differed by locus: 629-630 for A, B, C, DRB1 and DQB1; 522 for DQA1; 606 for DPA1; and roughly 450 for DPB1. About five DR-DQ haplotypes were handled as single units for association and clustering because linkage in the cohort was strong. Among over 350 genotyped donors of the cohort, an average of approximately 240,000 unique TCR beta nucleotide sequences were sequenced per donor, about a sixth of them non-productive. The paper as a whole reports these results and caveats: While some public TCRs were present in many individuals, most TCR sequences turned up only very rarely across donors. Linkage disequilibrium might explain the correlated functional status among segregating V segments, but an unknown experimental factor could not be ruled out. Three of the identified cytomegalovirus-associated TCR beta chains were confirmed in vitro to be specific for cytomegalovirus antigens. Only TCR beta chains were sequenced in this cohort, and the absence of alpha or paired-chain data limited detectable features. For the cohort, immune exposure information was limited to CMV serostatus. Assigning TCR associations to individual alleles was difficult when HLA alleles, especially DR and DQ, strongly co-occurred. V-gene and J-gene trimming of TCR beta chains was associated with a missense DCLRE1C variant in a later genetic analysis, and the association was replicated in an independent cohort. A later analysis found that TCR association rates varied across HLA loci, with DRB1 alleles showing the most associated TCRs and HLA-C alleles the fewest. Most CMV-associated TCR beta chains appeared to be HLA-restricted in a later analysis, and the HLA associations seemed to be driven largely by CMV exposure. A later analysis found that HLA-associated TCR beta chains were more clonally expanded and had lower generation probabilities than equally common non-associated chains. Sequencing depth was assumed to be roughly uniform across donors in the presence/absence analyses, though that assumption may not hold. The authors suggested that the approach could potentially be extended to other disease states and immunological phenotypes. A further reported finding was that TCR beta sequences accurately predicted the HLA-A and HLA-B alleles for most subjects in the first cohort. An earlier analysis of around 540 of the donors showed that most TCR beta V segments appeared in productive rearrangements either about 87% or about 30% of the time, which broadly matched IMGT annotations. Because counts were too low, about 18 rarely observed V segments, including chromosome 9 orphons, were excluded from the earlier analysis of fewer than 650 of the donors. In a later analysis, several top co-occurrence clusters were reported to appear linked to parvovirus B19, influenza, CMV and Epstein-Barr virus. At a false discovery rate of 0.05, a later analysis linked 16,951 TCR beta sequences to specific HLA alleles. Some IMGT-functional V segments, including TRBV6-2 and TRBV6-3, could not be told apart with the 87-base-pair reads, so those segments were excluded. The study gave a list of some 150 TCR beta chains associated with cytomegalovirus. Because HLA typing was missing for some donors at each locus, association tests included only the typed subset. In both the original and validation cohorts, the classifier was reported to diagnose cytomegalovirus status with high specificity and sensitivity. In a later genetic analysis, fewer N-insertions in productive TCRs were reported among donors in an Asian-associated ancestry cluster than the roughly 670-donor mean. A cluster of highly shared sequence variants was judged likely to be a technical artifact of the sequencing pipeline.

Note on this clone: Which antigen it targets is not known. No much larger clonotype is one base removed from it; base qualities were not supplied.

From a lookup of the germline V gene, CDR1 and CDR2 are MGHRA and YSYEKL. The CDR3 starts with the cysteine, ends with the phenylalanine, and has 14 residues. The sequence is cut down to CDR3 DNA, 42 bases in frame from base 1. The V end gives up 4 bases and the J end 4 bases, leaving 5 bases in the junction not matched to a gene. The cohort comprised more than 550 healthy bone marrow donors. Cohort members were all nominally healthy when sampled, although unrecorded immune exposures were likely present. The donor tested CMV seronegative and was one of the 352 seronegative cohort members. Every donor gave a peripheral blood sample, and the peripheral blood mononuclear cells from that sample were used for TCR beta sequencing. The Qiagen DNeasy Blood Extraction Kit was used to extract genomic DNA from the blood cell samples. Library generation was performed with the immunoSEQ multiplex PCR assay. For the multiplex PCR, a mixture combining 60 forward primers for TCR Vbeta segments and 13 reverse primers for TCR Jbeta segments was used. The CDR3 region of rearranged TCR beta genes was amplified from genomic DNA with a multiplex PCR assay. The amplified TCR beta libraries were sequenced on the Illumina HiSeq System as 87-base-pair reads. The authors' pipeline ran thus. A later analysis counted about 80 million unique TCR beta chains across the 666 repertoires, and 10 million to 11 million of these chains were shared by at least two donors. Raw reads were error-corrected and collapsed into unique sequences by a nearest-neighbor algorithm in which closely related sequences were merged to remove PCR and sequencing errors. V, D and J gene segments were assigned by aligning CDR3 sequences to IMGT reference sequences. Each retained sequence needed at least a six-nucleotide match to both a V gene segment and a J gene segment. Rearrangements were classified as productive when the CDR3 lacked stop codons and remained in frame with V and J, and all other rearrangements were classified as non-productive. CDR3 was defined according to IMGT convention as the region running from the second conserved V-encoded cysteine to the conserved J-encoded phenylalanine. Sequences without an unambiguous match to a single V gene segment were excluded from the earlier analysis of about 600 of the donors. An earlier analysis of several hundred of the donors called V segments functional above 56.7% productive rearrangements and segregating when the between-donor standard deviation exceeded 5%. A statistical classification framework was built for diagnosing cytomegalovirus status from the catalog of TCR beta chain sequences. In a later analysis, V and J genes were assigned by comparing TCR nucleotide sequences against IMGT/GENE-DB human TR gene sequences. The TCRdist pipeline was used in a later analysis to assign CDR3 sequences and most-parsimonious VDJ recombination scenarios. In a later analysis, each TCR beta chain was defined by its CDR3 amino acid sequence together with its V-gene family, and reads without a unique V-gene family were excluded. To address suspected cross-contamination and a sequencing artifact, a later analysis removed over 500 highly shared, low-generation-probability nucleotide sequences. In a later analysis, a clonal expansion index was calculated for each public chain from normalized within-repertoire ranks of inferred template counts. A later analysis computed generation probabilities with a VDJ recombination model fitted to out-of-frame rearrangements, and checked the results against IGoR. In a later analysis, hypergeometric tests were used to score TCR-TCR, TCR-HLA and TCR-CMV co-occurrence, with a repertoire-size bias correction applied to TCR pairs. To estimate false discovery rates, a later analysis permuted the HLA or CMV assignments 20 times. A later analysis grouped co-occurring TCRs with DBSCAN, adding TCRdist sequence similarity when clustering within HLA-allele-positive subsets. Repertoires with fewer than 30,000 or more than 120,000 public chains, plus five repertoires with anomalous nucleotide sharing, were excluded from co-occurrence clustering. TCRdb re-hosts the immuneACCESS table, in-frame sequences only. Its copies lack some clones; in the studies checked, an unresolved V gene accounts for under half of them, and the cause for the rest is not known. V and J calls and clone size are as listed in that table; D and trimming were resolved from the DNA. The sample table shows 150,000 or so clones, and about 74% are seen once. The ten largest clones capture 2.5% to 3.5% of the sample.

The chain joins TRBV4-1 to TRBJ2-3, and 7 junctional nucleotides match TRBD1. This TCR derives from a male donor in good health and CMV-seronegative. Sequencing was performed on PBMCs. The DNA reads TGCGCCAGCAGCCCCGTAGGGGGCCCAGATACGCAGTATTTT. Translated, this gives CASSPVGGPDTQYF.